This T cell receptor beta chain was identified in a study of T cell responses to AZD1222 COVID-19 vaccine. General study findings and limits: Donors were mostly white British, more females; clonal diversity possibly underestimated.

Sequencing was performed with immunoSEQ multiplex PCR; in TCRdb, only in-frame clones are kept and a portion is missing. The sample consists of fewer than 300,000 clones, 90% to 95% of them appearing once. Germline V gives CDR1 MNHEY, CDR2 SVGEGT. Trimming took 0 bases from V and 5 from J, leaving 19 bases between them. CDR3 size: 18 residues. Regarding this clone: Antigen: not known.

This clonotype was sampled from an adult in good health. The V call is TRBV6-2 or TRBV6-3, the J call TRBJ1-4; no firm D call. The source material was peripheral blood, sampled on day 0 of AZD1222 vaccination. CDR3 in amino acids: CASSYSLRARSYNEKLFF. The CDR3 DNA reads as TGTGCCAGCAGTTACTCGTTAAGGGCCAGGAGTTACAATGAAAAACTGTTTTTT.